Listed below are T cell receptor beta chains from one sample, sequenced in a study of T cells in Graves' hyperthyroidism and ophthalmopathy. MiXCR, applied by TCRdb to the multiplex PCR reads, yields one record per CDR3 protein. The data contain approximately 610,000 distinct CDR3 sequences, roughly 14% of them singletons. The specimen sequenced was blood. All receptors come from a woman aged 40 to 50 with Graves' ophthalmopathy. CDR3s include the opening cysteine and the closing phenylalanine or tryptophan. D genes are given only for firm matches. The size entry is marked missing in some rows and otherwise reads once, few, many or a size class.

TRBV28,many,TRBJ2-2,-,TGTGCCAGCAGTTTACCTCGCAGGGCCACCGGGGAGCTGTTTTTT,CASSLPRRATGELFF
TRBV7-6,many,TRBJ2-2,-,TGTGCCAGCAGCTTAGCTAGCGGCGCTTTGGAGCTGTTTTTT,CASSLASGALELFF
TRBV25-1,many,TRBJ2-7,-,TGTGCCAGCAGTAAACAGGGCAGGGAGCAGTACTTC,CASSKQGREQYF
TRBV18,-,TRBJ1-2,-,TGTGCCAGCTCACCCGGGACCGCTGTTAACTATGGCTACACCTTC,CASSPGTAVNYGYTF
TRBV4-1,many,TRBJ1-1,-,TGCGCCAGCAGCCAACGCGGGGGAGGTAACACTGAAGCTTTCTTT,CASSQRGGGNTEAFF
TRBV27,many,TRBJ2-6,TRBD2,TGTGCCAGCAGTTTATACAGGGGTGGACTAGCGGGAGTGGGTCCTGGGGCCAACGTCCTGACTTTC,CASSLYRGGLAGVGPGANVLTF
TRBV12-3/TRBV12-4,few,TRBJ1-1,-,TGTGCCAGCAGTTTAATCGGCCGAGTGAACACTGAAGCTTTCTTT,CASSLIGRVNTEAFF
TRBV27,many,TRBJ2-5,-,TGTGCCAGCAGGACAGCGTACCAAGAGACCCAGTACTTC,CASRTAYQETQYF
TRBV7-3,many,TRBJ1-1,-,TGTGCCAGCAGCTTAGGTTGGGGTTCGACTGAAGCTTTCTTT,CASSLGWGSTEAFF
TRBV10-3,-,TRBJ2-7,TRBD2,TGTGCCATCAGAGGGACTAGCGGGAGGTCGTCCTACGAGCAGTACTTC,CAIRGTSGRSSYEQYF
TRBV6-1,-,TRBJ2-2,-,TGTGCCAGCAGGGGTTGGTGGCTGAACACCGGGGAGCTGTTTTTT,CASRGWWLNTGELFF
TRBV28,many,TRBJ1-5,-,TGTGCCAGCAGTCCGCGGGGACGTAACAATCAGCCCCAGCATTTT,CASSPRGRNNQPQHF